Presented here are 32 T cell receptor beta chains from one specimen sequenced in a study of T-cell memory formation after mild COVID-19. TCRdb analysed the 5' RACE reads with MiXCR anew, one entry per CDR3 protein. The data contain 250,000 to 350,000 distinct CDR3 sequences, approximately 15% of them singletons. The sequencing sample was made of PBMCs or a T cell subset sorted from them (not recorded which). The receptors stem from a man between 18 and 29 years old who had mild COVID-19 (a few samples of this study predate the infection). Cell type and time point are not known.

The V call is TRBV6-6, the J call TRBJ1-5; TRBD1 aligns across 9 bases. The CDR3 has 14 amino acids. Germline loops: CDR1 MNHNY, CDR2 SVGAGI (reference sequence). The J segment lost 7 bases and the V segment lost 5 bases, leaving 6 bases of the junction unmatched. The DNA for the CDR3 is TGTGCCAGCAGTCAGACAGGGGGAAGGCAGCCCCAGCATTTT. Encoded protein: CASSQTGGRQPQHF.

This clonotype occurred a few times. This chain links TRBV5-1 with TRBJ2-7; D call uncertain. CDR1 and CDR2 (germline): SGHRS, YFSETQ. The CDR3 covers 14 residues. Trimming removed 0 bases at V and 2 bases at J, with 9 bases between. For the CDR3, the DNA is TGCGCCAGCAGCTTGGTCGGTACTACCTACGAGCAGTACTTC. Its translation is CASSLVGTTYEQYF.

Details on this clonotype: At one end the junction does not follow the germline gene, possibly because of a read error. The V gene is TRBV7-7, the J gene TRBJ2-3, with 7 nucleotides matching TRBD2. From germline, CDR1 is SSHAT and CDR2 FNYEAQ (reference sequence). The CDR3 has 14 residues. CDR3 nucleotide sequence: TGTGCTAGCAGCTTATCGAGCGGGGCAGATACGCAGTATTTT. Amino acid sequence: CASSLSSGADTQYF.

This clonotype has a handful of counts. This sequence joins TRBV12-3 or TRBV12-4 and TRBJ1-1; TRBD1 matches at 10 bases. J gave up 7 bases and V 7 bases, and 9 bases lay outside the gene matches. The CDR3 runs 14 residues. The CDR3 sequence: CASNLDRGRGEAFF. CDR3 DNA: TGTGCCAGCAACCTCGACAGGGGGCGAGGTGAAGCTTTCTTT.

This clonotype appeared a few times. The V call is TRBV29-1, the J call TRBJ2-7; D not certain. V was shortened by 5 bases and J by 2 bases, with 7 bases between the two germline ends. Per germline, CDR1 SQVTM and CDR2 ANQGSEA. This CDR3 has 11 amino acids. The CDR3 bases are TGCAGCGTTCAAGTCGCCTACGAGCAGTACTTC. As protein: CSVQVAYEQYF.

A few counts support this clonotype. The J gene is TRBJ2-1, the V gene TRBV2, with D possibly being TRBD1 (5 bases). The V and J ends lost 6 bases and 14 bases respectively, with 17 bases between them. The germline V gene encodes CDR1 SNHLY and CDR2 FYNNEI. The CDR3 has 12 residues. The chain's CDR3 is CASRADVGVEFF. Here the CDR3 DNA reads TGTGCCAGCAGGGCGGATGTAGGGGTGGAGTTCTTC.

The chain is built from TRBV6-6 and TRBJ2-7; D may be TRBD1 (5 bases). Deletions cut 5 bases from V and 6 bases from J, with 14 bases between. Germline V CDR1 and CDR2: MNHNY, SVGAGI (reference sequence). The CDR3 length is 13 residues. The CDR3 sequence is CASSIQGGFEQYF. As DNA, the CDR3 is TGTGCCAGCAGTATTCAGGGTGGGTTCGAGCAGTACTTC.

V and J are TRBV7-6 and TRBJ2-1; D might be TRBD2 (5 bases). The CDR3 runs to 17 residues. V lost 0 bases, J lost 6 bases, and 18 bases lay in between. Germline lookup yields CDR1 SGHVS and CDR2 FNYEAQ. The CDR3 sequence is CASSLATGWGLANEQFF. CDR3 nucleotide sequence: TGTGCCAGCAGCTTAGCGACGGGTTGGGGTCTAGCCAATGAGCAGTTCTTC.

This clonotype turned up a few times. The rearrangement links TRBV4-2 to TRBJ2-3; no clear D gene. The germline V gene has CDR1 LGHNA and CDR2 YNFKEQ. Trimming removed 0 bases from V and 8 bases from J, with 12 bases in between. The CDR3 sequence is 14 residues long. CDR3 loop: CASSQDEKRPTQYF. CDR3 nucleotides: TGTGCCAGCAGCCAAGATGAGAAGCGACCTACGCAGTATTTT.

CDR3 in amino acids: CASDPKRGYEQYF. The CDR3 DNA sequence: TGCGCCAGCGATCCGAAGCGGGGCTACGAGCAGTACTTC. This chain uses TRBV5-1 with TRBJ2-7; TRBD2 matches at 7 bases. The CDR3 runs 13 residues. Germline lookup yields CDR1 SGHRS and CDR2 YFSETQ. The ends lost 7 bases at V and 3 bases at J; junction bases unmatched: 7.

This chain links TRBV5-4 with TRBJ2-3; 8 bases map to TRBD2. This CDR3 region has 15 residues. The V gene's germline CDR1 is SGHNT and CDR2 YYREEE (reference sequence). Trimming removed 4 bases from V and 3 bases from J; junction bases left unmatched: 7. CDR3 DNA: TGTGCCAGCAGCGGCGGGCGGGGGGCGACAGATACGCAGTATTTT. Protein: CASSGGRGATDTQYF. Variable domain in full (rest from reference TRBV5-4 and TRBJ2-3): ETGVTQSPTHLIKTRGQQVTLRCSSQSGHNTVSWYQQALGQGPQFIFQYYREEENGRGNFPPRFSGLQFPNYSSELNVNALELDDSALYLCASSGGRGATDTQYFGPGTRLTVL.

This clonotype has a handful of counts. The V gene is TRBV7-8, the J gene TRBJ2-7; a weak D match, TRBD2 (5 bases). The CDR3 extends over 14 amino acids. Germline V gives CDR1 SGHVS, CDR2 FQNEAQ. The V end was cut by 9 bases, the J end by 3 bases, with 18 bases between. The CDR3 nucleotides are TGTGCCAGTAGCGCATACGTAAGCCTCTACGAGCAGTACGTC. Protein product: CASSAYVSLYEQYV.

This clonotype occurred many times. The chain couples TRBV12-3 or TRBV12-4 to TRBJ1-2; D is possibly TRBD1 (5 bases). The V end lost 5 bases, the J end lost 6 bases, and 13 bases lay between the germline ends. The length of the CDR3 is 13 residues. The CDR3 DNA sequence: TGTGCCAGCAGTCCTGGGGGTGGGCATGGCTACACCTTC. Protein product: CASSPGGGHGYTF.

The chain has TRBV6-2 or TRBV6-3 and TRBJ1-2; D remains ambiguous. CDR1 and CDR2 (germline): MNHEY, SVGEGT. The CDR3 runs 14 residues. V shed 2 bases and J shed 0 bases, with 7 bases lying between them. CDR3 nucleotides: TGTGCCAGCAGTTACGGGCGAACTAACTATGGCTACACCTTC. Its protein is CASSYGRTNYGYTF.

This clonotype was counted ten times or more. The genes are TRBV6-5 and TRBJ1-2; TRBD1 is a possible D gene (6 bases). Trimming removed 8 bases at V and 4 bases at J, with 14 bases between. Germline lookup yields CDR1 MNHEY and CDR2 SVGAGI. The CDR3 has 13 residues. In DNA form, the CDR3 reads TGTGCCAGCCGTTTTCAGGGGCTCTATGGCTACACCTTC. Encoded protein: CASRFQGLYGYTF.

Only a few counts were recorded for this clonotype. The rearrangement joins TRBV4-2 to TRBJ1-2; 7 bases line up with TRBD1. The CDR3 has 15 amino acids. Germline CDR1 LGHNA, CDR2 YNFKEQ. V dropped 0 bases and J dropped 4; count of bases not matched to a gene: 5. The CDR3 nucleotides read TGTGCCAGCAGCCAAGATCCAGGGGGAGCCTATGGCTACACCTTC. Its protein product is CASSQDPGGAYGYTF.

This clonotype has a count of ten or more. The rearrangement links TRBV20-1 to TRBJ1-5; D perhaps matches TRBD1 (5 bases). The V end lost 3 bases, the J end lost 1 base, and 13 bases lay between the germline ends. This CDR3 spans 15 amino acids. Germline values: CDR1 DFQATT, CDR2 SNEGSKA (reference sequence). CDR3 amino acids: CSASRVGGSNQPQHF. CDR3 coding DNA: TGCAGTGCTAGTCGAGTTGGGGGGAGCAATCAGCCCCAGCATTTT.

This clonotype was seen many times. This chain connects TRBV7-2 to TRBJ2-1; 8 positions match TRBD2. The junction had 2 bases not matched to a gene; V was cut back by 2 bases and J by 2 bases. Germline lookup yields CDR1 SGHTA and CDR2 FQGNSA. This CDR3 has 15 residues. CDR3 sequence reads: CASSLNSGAYNEQFF. In nucleotides, the CDR3 is TGTGCCAGCAGCTTAAATAGCGGGGCCTACAATGAGCAGTTCTTC.

This clonotype occurred many times. This rearrangement joins TRBV2 to TRBJ2-1; TRBD1 matches 9 bases. The CDR3 is 15 residues long. V trimming: 3 bases; J trimming: 6 bases; junction bases outside the gene matches: 6. Looked up from germline, CDR1 is SNHLY and CDR2 is FYNNEI. The CDR3 DNA is TGTGCCAGCAGTGAGTGGGACAGGGAAAGCAATGAGCAGTTCTTC. It translates to CASSEWDRESNEQFF.

This clonotype was counted between two and nine times. As DNA, the CDR3 is TGTGCCAGCAGCCCCGGAGGGGGGCCCCCCCACAATGAGCAGTTCTTC. Residues: CASSPGGGPPHNEQFF. The chain is built from TRBV7-3 and TRBJ2-1, with D perhaps being TRBD1 or TRBD2 (6 bases each). This CDR3 has 16 amino acids. Germline V gene data show CDR1 as SGHTA and CDR2 as FQGTGA. V was pared by 5 bases and J by 5 bases, with 19 bases between.

This clonotype came up a few times. V gene TRBV6-2 or TRBV6-3 combines with J gene TRBJ2-7, with D tentatively TRBD1 (5 bases). The CDR3 extends over 12 amino acids. Germline V CDR1 and CDR2: MNHEY, SVGEGT. Deletions cut 2 bases from V and 12 bases from J, with 14 bases between. CDR3 DNA sequence: TGTGCCAGCAGTTACCAGGGTGGAAGATCGTACGTC. Its translation is CASSYQGGRSYV.

This CDR3 reads CASRAGYTDTQYF. As DNA, the CDR3 is TGTGCCAGCAGGGCAGGGTACACAGATACGCAGTATTTT. The J gene is TRBJ2-3, the V gene TRBV6-5, with D perhaps TRBD1 (5 bases). The CDR3 totals 13 residues. CDR1 is MNHEY, CDR2 SVGAGI, per germline. Trimming took off 6 bases at V and 2 bases at J, with 9 bases between the two ends.

The chain links TRBV6-5 to TRBJ2-3; D may be TRBD2 (7 bases). This CDR3 has 15 amino acids. The V end was cut by 0 bases, the J end by 5 bases, with 12 bases between. Germline V lookup: CDR1 MNHEY, CDR2 SVGAGI. CDR3 DNA sequence: TGTGCCAGCAGTTACTCGGGCGGGGGCCTAGATACGCAGTATTTT. Protein sequence: CASSYSGGGLDTQYF.

This rearrangement joins TRBV12-3 or TRBV12-4 to TRBJ2-5; D may be TRBD2 (7 bases). V was pared by 6 bases and J by 5 bases, with 10 bases between. This CDR3 region has 12 residues. CDR3 DNA: TGTGCCAGCAGCGAGGGGGGGGAGACCCAGTACTTC. This translates into CASSEGGETQYF.

In its sample, this clonotype was seen a few times. The chain links TRBV20-1 to TRBJ2-7, with 7 bases matching TRBD1. Germline CDR1 is DFQATT and CDR2 is SNEGSKA (reference sequence). CDR3 length: 15 amino acids. V trimming: 3 bases; J trimming: 4 bases; junction bases outside the gene matches: 12. The CDR3 is CSASSTGTATYEQYF. CDR3 DNA sequence: TGCAGTGCTAGTTCCACCGGGACAGCGACTTACGAGCAGTACTTC.

J is TRBJ1-1 and V is TRBV3-1; D might be TRBD1 (6 bases). The germline CDR1 and CDR2 sequences are LGHDT and YNNKEL (reference sequence). The ends were cut back, 3 bases at V and 1 base at J, with 12 bases in the middle. The CDR3 extends over 15 amino acids. This CDR3 reads CASSQDRSRNTEAFF. Written as DNA, the CDR3 is TGTGCCAGCAGCCAGGACAGATCGAGGAACACTGAAGCTTTCTTT.

The chain carries TRBV7-2 and TRBJ2-7; D call uncertain. The germline V and J ends were trimmed by 1 base and 6 bases, with 13 bases remaining between them. This CDR3 has 14 amino acids. CDR1 and CDR2 from the germline V gene are SGHTA and FQGNSA. The CDR3 region is CASSLVPVSSEQYV. For the CDR3, the DNA is TGTGCCAGCAGCTTAGTTCCGGTTAGCAGCGAGCAGTACGTC.

This clonotype has a handful of counts. V usage is TRBV29-1 and J usage is TRBJ1-1, with D possibly being TRBD1 (5 bases). There are 15 residues in the CDR3. Germline assignment: CDR1 SQVTM and CDR2 ANQGSEA. The ends were cut back, 4 bases at V and 0 bases at J, with 15 bases in the middle. The CDR3 here is CSVAQGWGMNTEAFF. DNA for the CDR3: TGCAGCGTTGCGCAGGGTTGGGGCATGAACACTGAAGCTTTCTTT.

The chain couples TRBV20-1 to TRBJ1-2; D is uncertain. The CDR3 loop spans 11 amino acids. CDR1 and CDR2 (germline): DFQATT, SNEGSKA (reference sequence). CDR3 in DNA: TGCAGCGCGTCCCAGGTAGATGGCTACACCTTC. The encoded protein is CSASQVDGYTF.

This clonotype was seen at least ten times. The V and J genes are TRBV6-5 and TRBJ2-7; possibly TRBD2 for D (6 bases). V was cut by 8 bases and J by 4 bases, with 9 bases left in between. In germline, CDR1 is MNHEY, CDR2 SVGAGI. The CDR3 is 11 amino acids. The CDR3 region is CASGGTYEQYV. As DNA, the CDR3 is TGTGCCAGCGGGGGGACTTACGAGCAGTACGTC.

The chain combines TRBV29-1 with TRBJ1-2; D might be TRBD1 (6 bases). Trimming removed 7 bases from V and 8 bases from J, with 14 bases in between. This CDR3 region has 11 residues. From germline, CDR1 is SQVTM and CDR2 ANQGSEA. CDR3 loop: CSARTESGYTF. DNA for the CDR3: TGCAGCGCACGGACAGAGAGCGGCTACACCTTC.

V and J are TRBV2 and TRBJ1-5; D is ambiguous. The CDR3 length is 14 residues. Trimming took off 1 base at V and 2 bases at J, with 6 bases between the two ends. Looked up from germline, CDR1 is SNHLY and CDR2 is FYNNEI. The CDR3 DNA sequence: TGTGCCAGCAGTGAAGGTGGGCGCAATCAGCCCCAGCATTTT. It yields the protein CASSEGGRNQPQHF.